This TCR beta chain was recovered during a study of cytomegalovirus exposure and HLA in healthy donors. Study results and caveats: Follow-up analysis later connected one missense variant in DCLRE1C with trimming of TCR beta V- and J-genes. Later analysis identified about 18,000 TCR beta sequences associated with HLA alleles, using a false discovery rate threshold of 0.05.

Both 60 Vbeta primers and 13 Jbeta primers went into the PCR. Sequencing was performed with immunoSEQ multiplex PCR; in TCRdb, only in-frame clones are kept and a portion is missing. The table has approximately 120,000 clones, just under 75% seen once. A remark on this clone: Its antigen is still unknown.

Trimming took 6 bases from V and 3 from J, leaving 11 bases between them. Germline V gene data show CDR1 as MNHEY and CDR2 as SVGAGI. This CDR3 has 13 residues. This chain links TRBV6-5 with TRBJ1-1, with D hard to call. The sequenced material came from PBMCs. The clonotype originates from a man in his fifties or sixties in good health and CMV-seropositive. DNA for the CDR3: TGTGCCAGCAGCCTAGCTGCGCACACTGAAGCTTTCTTT. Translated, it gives CASSLAAHTEAFF.